This entry lists 6 T cell receptor beta chains sequenced from one sample in a study of post-analysis software for immune sequencing data. Study-wide findings and caveats: The five TRBV segments detected at higher frequency in patients than in controls included TRBV5-6, TRBV5-1 and TRBV20-1.

These TCRs are of unknown antigen specificity. Unique molecular identifiers tagged the TCR beta cDNA libraries. TCRdb re-derived calls from the PCR reads in MiXCR, one entry per CDR3 protein. There are 750,000 to 950,000 distinct CDR3 sequences in the sample; approximately 53% occur only once, and about 4.5% lies in the top ten. The specimen sequenced was blood. The origin of the receptors is a girl aged 10 to 17 with multiple sclerosis.

The chain carries TRBV7-6 and TRBJ2-3; a weak D match, TRBD1 (7 bases). CDR1 is SGHVS and CDR2 is FNYEAQ in the germline V gene. The CDR3 has 17 amino acids. Trimming removed 2 bases from V and 0 bases from J, with 15 bases in between. The DNA of the CDR3 is TGTGCCAGCAGCTTACTTGGAGGGGGCCCTAGCACAGATACGCAGTATTTT. Its protein is CASSLLGGGPSTDTQYF.

This clonotype was seen more than once but under ten times. The rearrangement links TRBV27 to TRBJ1-6; D is perhaps TRBD1 (5 bases). In germline, CDR1 is MNHEY, CDR2 SMNVEV (reference sequence). With 6 bases removed from V and 14 bases from J, the gap between germline ends came to 17 bases. This CDR3 is 13 amino acids long. The CDR3 DNA reads TGTGCCAGCAGGATCTCCGGGACGGAGACCCTCCACTTT. It codes for CASRISGTETLHF.

This clonotype was counted a few times. This chain joins TRBV29-1 and TRBJ2-7; D assignment may be TRBD1 or TRBD2 (5 bases each). The V and J ends lost 5 bases and 0 bases respectively, with 11 bases between them. The CDR3 loop spans 13 amino acids. The germline CDR1 and CDR2 sequences are SQVTM and ANQGSEA. Here the CDR3 reads CSVKGRASYEQYF. CDR3 DNA: TGCAGCGTTAAGGGACGGGCCTCCTACGAGCAGTACTTC.

The chain is built from TRBV4-3 and TRBJ2-1, with 10 bases matching TRBD2. V shed 3 bases, J shed 3 bases, and the junction held 8 bases outside the gene matches. The CDR3 runs 17 residues. Germline CDR1 reads LGHNA; CDR2 reads YSLEER. CDR3 in amino acids: CASSQESGRADYNEQFF. The CDR3 DNA follows: TGCGCCAGCAGCCAGGAGAGCGGGAGGGCCGACTACAATGAGCAGTTCTTC.

This clonotype was observed a handful of times. The chain combines TRBV12-3 or TRBV12-4 with TRBJ2-7, with D possibly matching TRBD2 (5 bases). This CDR3 has 14 amino acids. With 6 bases removed from V and 2 bases from J, the gap between germline ends came to 14 bases. CDR3 amino acids: CASSQMEAAYEQYF. CDR3 nucleotides: TGTGCCAGCAGCCAGATGGAAGCGGCCTACGAGCAGTACTTC.

Concerning this clonotype itself: Sequence at one end of the junction differs from germline and may be a read error. The chain carries TRBV6-5 and TRBJ2-1; TRBD2 is a possible D gene (7 bases). The DNA end is a closer match to TRBJ2-7, so the J assignment may be wrong. This CDR3 spans 15 amino acids. Germline loops: CDR1 MNHEY, CDR2 SVGAGI. The CDR3 DNA sequence: TGTGCCAGTAGTTACGGCGGGGGCTCCTACAATGAGCAGTACTTC. It yields the protein CASSYGGGSYNEQYF.